The 20 T cell receptor beta chains below all came from one sample that was sequenced in a study of beta chain features in type 1 diabetes. The sequenced template was cDNA made from the entire isolated RNA. Generated by immunoSEQ multiplex PCR, the TCRdb table keeps only in-frame clones and is missing some. The table has roughly 380,000 clones, around 19% seen once. Sequencing was done on a sample of naive CD4+ T cells from blood. The receptors were gathered from a young woman in good health.

A few counts support this clone. The J gene is TRBJ2-1, the V gene TRBV11-2; weak D call: TRBD1 (6 bases). The CDR3 loop spans 15 amino acids. Per germline, CDR1 SGHAT and CDR2 FQNNGV. Trimming pared 5 bases from V and 0 bases from J, leaving 11 bases between. The CDR3 bases are TGTGCCAGCAGCCCGGTACAGGGCTCCTACAATGAGCAGTTCTTC. It specifies CASSPVQGSYNEQFF.

This clone occurred a few times. The same CDR3 also results from other DNA sequences found in this sample. The genes are TRBV18 and TRBJ2-3; no firm D call. Trimming stripped 5 bases from V and 2 bases from J, with 5 bases between. The CDR3 has 12 amino acids. Germline loops: CDR1 KGHSH, CDR2 LQKENI. The CDR3 nucleotides are TGTGCCAGCTCAACTTACACAGATACGCAGTATTTT. Translation gives CASSTYTDTQYF. Full variable domain (missing parts from reference TRBV18 and TRBJ2-3): NAGVMQNPRHLVRRRGQEARLRCSPMKGHSHVYWYRQLPEEGLKFMVYLQKENIIDESGMPKERFSAEFPKEGPSILRIQQVVRGDSAAYFCASSTYTDTQYFGPGTRLTVL.

This clone has only a few counts. This sequence joins TRBV7-6 and TRBJ2-7; 14 bases match TRBD2. The CDR3 loop spans 17 amino acids. Per germline, CDR1 SGHVS and CDR2 FNYEAQ. Germline trimming cut 5 bases from V and 2 bases from J; bases unmatched to any gene: 8. CDR3 in DNA: TGTGCCAGCAGCCGGACTAGCGGGGGGTCAACGACCTACGAGCAGTACTTC. This sequence encodes CASSRTSGGSTTYEQYF.

This clone appeared a few times. V is TRBV19 and J is TRBJ1-3; D uncertain. Trimming removed 4 bases at V and 4 bases at J, with 5 bases between. This CDR3 is built from 12 residues. Germline values: CDR1 LNHDA, CDR2 SQIVND (reference sequence). The CDR3: CASSTGGNTIYF. The CDR3 nucleotides read TGTGCCAGTAGTACAGGAGGAAACACCATATATTTT.

This clone was detected a few times. The chain employs TRBV30 and TRBJ2-1; weak D call: TRBD2 (5 bases). This CDR3 is 10 amino acids long. V was shortened by 6 bases and J by 10 bases, with 10 bases between the two germline ends. Germline V gene lookup returns CDR1 GTSNPN and CDR2 SVGIG (reference sequence). CDR3 nucleotides: TGTGCCTGCAAATGGGAGGAGCAGTTCTTC. It codes for CACKWEEQFF.

The chain uses TRBV4-1 and TRBJ2-4; 8 positions match TRBD1. CDR3 length: 18 amino acids. The V segment lost 0 bases and the J segment 1 base; nucleotides outside the gene matches: 8. CDR1 and CDR2 from the germline V gene are MGHRA and YSYEKL. This CDR3 is CASSQDRTGLRAKNIQYF. The CDR3, as DNA: TGCGCCAGCAGCCAAGATAGGACAGGGTTGCGGGCCAAAAACATTCAGTACTTC.

This clone turned up a few times. In the same sample, other DNA sequences code for this CDR3. The chain is built from TRBV5-1 and TRBJ1-2, with D perhaps matching TRBD1 (5 bases). V gave up 4 bases and J gave up 4 bases, with 11 bases separating them. CDR1 is SGHRS and CDR2 is YFSETQ in the germline V gene. The CDR3 runs 13 residues. CDR3 residues: CASSLGAGYGYTF. CDR3 bases: TGCGCCAGCAGCCTTGGGGCCGGCTATGGCTACACCTTC.

This clone has more than one count but fewer than ten. This sequence joins TRBV5-4 and TRBJ2-7, with 7 positions matching TRBD1. The CDR3 is 13 amino acids. Germline V CDR1 and CDR2: SGHNT, YYREEE (reference sequence). Trimming removed 4 bases from V and 3 bases from J; junction bases left unmatched: 4. This CDR3 is CASSHTGVYEQYF. CDR3 sequence (DNA): TGTGCCAGCAGCCATACAGGGGTCTACGAGCAGTACTTC.

This clone has just a few counts. Other nucleotide sequences in the sample specify the same CDR3. The chain uses TRBV4-1 and TRBJ1-2, with 7 bases fitting TRBD1. Germline CDR1 reads MGHRA; CDR2 reads YSYEKL. CDR3 length: 12 amino acids. The trim removed 2 bases at V and 8 bases at J, leaving 2 bases unmatched. CDR3 loop: CASSQTGAGYTF. For the CDR3, the DNA is TGCGCCAGCAGCCAAACAGGGGCCGGCTACACCTTC.

The chain recombines TRBV7-3 with TRBJ2-3, with TRBD2 as a possible D gene (6 bases). V lost 2 bases and J lost 4, with 10 bases in between. The germline V gene encodes CDR1 SGHTA and CDR2 FQGTGA. The CDR3 runs to 14 residues. The CDR3 sequence: CASSLAGRSDTQYF. The DNA of the CDR3 is TGTGCCAGCAGCTTAGCGGGGAGGTCAGATACGCAGTATTTT.

This rearrangement joins TRBV6-6 to TRBJ1-1; D is unresolved. Germline V lookup: CDR1 MNHNY, CDR2 SVGAGI (reference sequence). This CDR3 is built from 12 residues. Trimming stripped 10 bases from V and 12 bases from J, with 21 bases between. CDR3 sequence: CATSGPGRKTFF. The CDR3 DNA is TGTGCCACCAGCGGTCCGGGGAGAAAAACTTTCTTT.

The chain carries TRBV27 and TRBJ2-5, with 10 bases fitting TRBD1. Per the germline V gene, CDR1 is MNHEY and CDR2 is SMNVEV (reference sequence). The CDR3 extends over 13 amino acids. V was clipped by 4 bases and J by 13 bases; unmatched bases: 9. As DNA, the CDR3 is TGTGCCAGCAGTTATGGGGACAGGGGAAGATGGTACTTC. This sequence encodes CASSYGDRGRWYF.

The chain recombines TRBV2 with TRBJ1-2, with 8 bases identical to TRBD1. The V segment lost 6 bases and the J segment 4 bases; nucleotides outside the gene matches: 4. CDR3 length: 13 amino acids. CDR1 and CDR2 (germline): SNHLY, FYNNEI. CDR3 DNA sequence: TGTGCCAGCAGCGCAGGGGGCACCTATGGCTACACCTTC. Amino acids: CASSAGGTYGYTF.

This clone was detected only a few times. The V and J genes are TRBV5-1 and TRBJ2-3; no reliable D call. V gave up 2 bases and J gave up 0 bases, with 7 bases separating them. The CDR3 is made up of 14 amino acids. CDR1 SGHRS and CDR2 YFSETQ come from the germline V gene. As DNA, the CDR3 is TGCGCCAGCAGCTTACCCACTAGCACAGATACGCAGTATTTT. This sequence encodes CASSLPTSTDTQYF.

The table lists this clone with a few counts. The chain carries TRBV4-3 and TRBJ2-3; D is unclear. Germline V CDR1 and CDR2: LGHNA, YSLEER. CDR3 length: 13 residues. Trimming left V 0 bases short and J 4 bases short, with 5 bases between. The CDR3 sequence: CASSQDVSDTQYF. The CDR3 bases are TGCGCCAGCAGCCAAGATGTATCAGATACGCAGTATTTT.

This rearrangement joins TRBV6-6 to TRBJ1-4, with a weak D call TRBD1 (6 bases). V shed 2 bases and J shed 1 base, with 11 bases lying between them. Looked up from germline, CDR1 is MNHNY and CDR2 is SVGAGI (reference sequence). The CDR3 totals 16 residues. For the CDR3, the DNA is TGTGCCAGCAGTTACGGGGGCGGCGGAACTAATGAAAAACTGTTTTTT. Translation gives CASSYGGGGTNEKLFF.

This clone was seen a handful of times. This sequence joins TRBV9 and TRBJ1-2; 7 nucleotides match TRBD1. The length of the CDR3 is 15 residues. V shed 3 bases and J 4 bases; nucleotides not matched to a gene: 9. Germline values: CDR1 SGDLS, CDR2 YYNGEE. The CDR3 nucleotides are TGTGCCAGCAGCGCCGATTGGGACAGCAGCTATGGCTACACCTTC. This sequence encodes CASSADWDSSYGYTF.

In its sample, this clone was seen a few times. The chain recombines TRBV7-2 with TRBJ2-1, with TRBD2 matching over 14 bases. The CDR3 covers 16 residues. V shed 1 base and J 6 bases; nucleotides not matched to a gene: 2. In germline, CDR1 is SGHTA, CDR2 FQGNSA. The CDR3 coding sequence is TGTGCCAGCAGCTTAGGAGGGACTAGCGGGAGCAATGAGCAGTTCTTC. As protein: CASSLGGTSGSNEQFF.

The rearrangement uses TRBV30 and TRBJ1-1, with 7 bases aligning to TRBD1. The CDR3 has 15 residues. Per germline, CDR1 GTSNPN and CDR2 SVGIG (reference sequence). Losses at the gene ends were 0 bases for V and 5 bases for J; bases not matched to a gene: 9. As DNA, the CDR3 is TGTGCCTGGAGTGTACCCGGGTCAGGGGGAACTGAAGCTTTCTTT. It codes for CAWSVPGSGGTEAFF.

This sequence joins TRBV4-1 and TRBJ2-7; 8 bases fit TRBD2. Germline lookup yields CDR1 MGHRA and CDR2 YSYEKL. V trimming: 1 base; J trimming: 3 bases; junction bases outside the gene matches: 8. The CDR3 is made up of 16 amino acids. CDR3 bases: TGCGCCAGCAGCCAAGGTAATAGCGGGACCTTCTACGAGCAGTACTTC. This gives the protein CASSQGNSGTFYEQYF.